This entry lists 26 T cell receptor beta chains sequenced from one sample in a study of OX40 agonist ivuxolimab in advanced cancers. This table comes from immunoSEQ multiplex PCR, and its TCRdb copy is limited to in-frame clones, with some not included. Among tens of thousands of clones listed, roughly 84% were seen once. Sequences were derived from CD4+ or CD8+ T cells sorted from blood, sampled in a trial of the OX40 agonist ivuxolimab. The receptors stem from an adult with an advanced solid tumor such as melanoma, head and neck, liver or kidney cancer.

The CDR3 DNA is TGTGCCAGCTCACCACGCTCCACCAATGAGCAGTTCTTC. Translating it yields CASSPRSTNEQFF. The chain uses TRBV18 and TRBJ2-1; D is unclear. Trimming shortened V by 1 base and J by 6 bases, and 7 bases separated the two germline ends. Per the germline V gene, CDR1 is KGHSH and CDR2 is LQKENI. This CDR3 has 13 residues.

This sequence joins TRBV19 and TRBJ2-1; possibly TRBD1 for D (5 bases). This CDR3 is 15 amino acids long. In germline, CDR1 is LNHDA, CDR2 SQIVND (reference sequence). Between the trimmed V and J ends, which lost 3 bases and 6 bases, there was a span of 15 bases. CDR3 amino acids: CASSMQGRTSNEQFF. The CDR3 nucleotides read TGTGCCAGTAGTATGCAGGGAAGGACGAGCAATGAGCAGTTCTTC.

This sequence joins TRBV7-9 and TRBJ1-2; 12 nucleotides agree with TRBD1. The V gene's germline CDR1 is SEHNR and CDR2 FQNEAQ (reference sequence). The ends lost 5 bases at V and 7 bases at J; junction bases unmatched: 8. The CDR3 extends over 15 amino acids. Written as DNA, the CDR3 is TGTGCCAGCAGCCCACCGGGACAGGGGGCTTCTGGCTACACCTTC. Translation: CASSPPGQGASGYTF.

The J gene is TRBJ2-6, the V gene TRBV5-1, with 13 positions matching TRBD2. V dropped 3 bases and J dropped 0; count of bases not matched to a gene: 12. The CDR3 has 21 residues. The germline gives CDR1 SGHRS, CDR2 YFSETQ. This chain's CDR3 is CASSSRTSGGSGYSGANVLTF. Here the CDR3 DNA reads TGCGCCAGCAGCTCAAGGACTAGCGGGGGCTCTGGATACTCTGGGGCCAACGTCCTGACTTTC.

V is TRBV6-1 and J is TRBJ2-4; a weak D match, TRBD2 (7 bases). The length of the CDR3 is 15 residues. V was pared by 7 bases and J by 7 bases, with 20 bases between. Germline values: CDR1 MNHNS, CDR2 SASEGT. CDR3 nucleotide sequence: TGTGCCAGCACCCCCCGGCATGCGGGGGCTAACATTCAGTACTTC. Amino acids: CASTPRHAGANIQYF.

This rearrangement joins TRBV7-3 to TRBJ2-1; tentatively, D is TRBD1 (5 bases). Trimming removed 5 bases at V and 3 bases at J, with 8 bases between. This CDR3 contains 13 residues. Looked up from germline, CDR1 is SGHTA and CDR2 is FQGTGA. The CDR3 nucleotides read TGTGCCAGCAGCATAGACAGCTACAATGAGCAGTTCTTC. This translates into CASSIDSYNEQFF. Variable domain in full (rest from reference TRBV7-3 and TRBJ2-1): GAGVSQTPSNKVTEKGKYVELRCDPISGHTALYWYRQSLGQGPEFLIYFQGTGAADDSGLPNDRFFAVRPEGSVSTLKIQRTERGDSAVYLCASSIDSYNEQFFGPGTRLTVL.

This chain joins TRBV7-2 and TRBJ2-7; D is undetermined. Trimming removed 1 base from V and 5 bases from J, with 18 bases in between. This CDR3 is built from 16 residues. Germline V lookup: CDR1 SGHTA, CDR2 FQGNSA. The DNA of the CDR3 is TGTGCCAGCAGCTTAGTTGTGGGGATAGTAAGGAACGAGCAGTACTTC. It encodes CASSLVVGIVRNEQYF.

This chain links TRBV6-5 with TRBJ1-1, with D unclear. CDR1 and CDR2 (germline): MNHEY, SVGAGI. CDR3 length equals 14 residues. V lost 6 bases to trimming and J lost 5 bases, with 16 bases between them. CDR3 DNA sequence: TGTGCCAGCAGCCGTGACTCGAGGCAGACTGAAGCTTTCTTT. Its protein product is CASSRDSRQTEAFF.

V is TRBV30 and J is TRBJ2-7; D remains unclear. The germline V gene encodes CDR1 GTSNPN and CDR2 SVGIG (reference sequence). The length of the CDR3 is 11 residues. V dropped 5 bases and J dropped 7 bases, with 12 bases sitting between them. The CDR3 here is CAWSNRNEQYF. CDR3 DNA: TGTGCCTGGTCAAACAGAAATGAGCAGTACTTC.

The chain is built from TRBV15 and TRBJ2-1, with TRBD2 matching over 10 bases. This CDR3 has 14 residues. Germline trimming cut 3 bases from V and 4 bases from J; bases unmatched to any gene: 0. Germline lookup yields CDR1 LNHNV and CDR2 YYDKDF (reference sequence). CDR3 DNA: TGTGCCACCAGCAGGACTAGCGGGTACAATGAGCAGTTCTTC. Its protein product is CATSRTSGYNEQFF. The variable domain in full, completed from reference TRBV15 and TRBJ2-1, reads DAMVIQNPRYQVTQFGKPVTLSCSQTLNHNVMYWYQQKSSQAPKLLFHYYDKDFNNEADTPDNFQSRRPNTSFCFLDIRSPGLGDTAMYLCATSRTSGYNEQFFGPGTRLTVL.

This clone was seen a handful of times. The chain employs TRBV19 and TRBJ1-5, with 7 bases fitting TRBD1. V dropped 3 bases and J dropped 4; count of bases not matched to a gene: 3. CDR1 is LNHDA and CDR2 is SQIVND in the germline V gene (reference sequence). This CDR3 is built from 14 residues. The CDR3 protein is CASSILGQNQPQHF. CDR3 coding DNA: TGTGCCAGTAGTATTTTGGGACAGAATCAGCCCCAGCATTTT.

This clone appeared a single time. This rearrangement joins TRBV7-3 to TRBJ2-5, with D perhaps matching TRBD2 (6 bases). V dropped 2 bases and J dropped 4 bases, with 14 bases sitting between them. The CDR3 spans 15 residues. Germline CDR1 is SGHTA and CDR2 is FQGTGA. In DNA, the CDR3 is TGTGCCAGCAGCTTAGCGGGGCTGTTTGGAGAGACCCAGTACTTC. This translates into CASSLAGLFGETQYF.

In this sample, this clone turned up once. This sequence joins TRBV6-5 and TRBJ2-2, with D possibly called TRBD1 or TRBD2 (5 bases each). The CDR3 extends over 13 amino acids. V lost 6 bases to trimming and J lost 4 bases, with 9 bases between them. Germline CDR1 reads MNHEY; CDR2 reads SVGAGI. CDR3 sequence (DNA): TGTGCCAGCAGCGCAGGGACCACCGGGGAGCTGTTTTTT. This codes for CASSAGTTGELFF.

This clone is a singleton in its sample. The V call is TRBV19, the J call TRBJ1-4, with 7 bases matching TRBD1. The CDR3 consists of 14 residues. Germline CDR1 LNHDA, CDR2 SQIVND (reference sequence). J lost 5 bases, V lost 9 bases, and 9 bases had no gene match. The chain's CDR3 is CARIPWTGNEKLFF. The CDR3 DNA is TGTGCCAGAATTCCGTGGACAGGAAATGAAAAACTGTTTTTT.

The rearrangement uses TRBV9 and TRBJ1-1; D perhaps matches TRBD1 (5 bases). This CDR3 has 15 amino acids. V was cut by 5 bases and J by 3 bases, with 17 bases left in between. CDR1 is SGDLS and CDR2 is YYNGEE in the germline V gene. The CDR3 coding sequence is TGTGCCAGCAGTGCTCGGGACGGGAGGGACACTGAAGCTTTCTTT. This encodes CASSARDGRDTEAFF.

V gene TRBV5-1 combines with J gene TRBJ2-5; D is possibly TRBD2 (7 bases). Germline CDR1 and CDR2: SGHRS and YFSETQ. The V end was cut by 0 bases, the J end by 2 bases, with 17 bases between. The CDR3 contains 17 residues. CDR3 region: CASSLAGAGALQETQYF. In DNA, the CDR3 is TGCGCCAGCAGCTTGGCCGGGGCGGGGGCCCTACAAGAGACCCAGTACTTC.

The rearrangement links TRBV9 to TRBJ2-1, with 13 positions matching TRBD2. CDR3 length: 16 amino acids. Germline V lookup: CDR1 SGDLS, CDR2 YYNGEE. With 2 bases clipped from V and 9 bases from J, the junction kept 8 bases outside the gene matches. The CDR3 nucleotides read TGTGCCAGCAGCGTTGCGACTAGCGGGGGGCCGGGTGAGCAGTTCTTC. Translation: CASSVATSGGPGEQFF.

V is TRBV12-5 and J is TRBJ1-4; 7 positions match TRBD1. Germline V gives CDR1 LGHNT, CDR2 FRNRAP. Germline trimming cut 4 bases from V and 0 bases from J; bases unmatched to any gene: 2. The CDR3 is made up of 15 amino acids. CDR3: CASGWGQSTNEKLFF. CDR3 DNA sequence: TGTGCTAGTGGTTGGGGACAGTCAACTAATGAAAAACTGTTTTTT.

In this sample, this clone turned up a few times. The chain employs TRBV6-6 and TRBJ2-2, with D perhaps matching TRBD1 (6 bases). V was shortened by 2 bases and J by 1 base, with 8 bases between the two germline ends. The CDR3 has 15 residues. The V gene's germline CDR1 is MNHNY and CDR2 SVGAGI (reference sequence). CDR3 nucleotide sequence: TGTGCCAGCAGTTACCAGGGACAGAACACCGGGGAGCTGTTTTTT. Amino acids: CASSYQGQNTGELFF.

The chain recombines TRBV5-1 with TRBJ2-3, with a tentative D call TRBD1 (6 bases). From germline, CDR1 is SGHRS and CDR2 YFSETQ. V was shortened by 3 bases and J by 2 bases, with 16 bases between the two germline ends. This CDR3 contains 16 residues. CDR3 sequence reads: CASSSTGTPTTDTQYF. CDR3 nucleotide sequence: TGCGCCAGCAGCTCTACCGGGACACCAACCACAGATACGCAGTATTTT.

A few counts support this clone. The J gene is TRBJ1-2, the V gene TRBV7-8, with TRBD1 as a possible D gene (5 bases). V dropped 3 bases and J dropped 7 bases, with 15 bases sitting between them. CDR3 length: 14 amino acids. Germline values: CDR1 SGHVS, CDR2 FQNEAQ. Here the CDR3 DNA reads TGTGCCAGCAGCTTGAGGGGCCTCGCCAGTGGCTACACCTTC. The encoded protein is CASSLRGLASGYTF.

The chain has TRBV7-2 and TRBJ2-5; TRBD1 aligns across 10 bases. Per the germline V gene, CDR1 is SGHTA and CDR2 is FQGNSA. This CDR3 is built from 15 residues. V lost 6 bases, J lost 3 bases, and 7 bases stayed unmatched. The CDR3 spells CASRPGQGREETQYF. The CDR3 DNA reads as TGTGCCAGCAGACCGGGACAGGGGAGGGAAGAGACCCAGTACTTC. Together with reference TRBV7-2 and TRBJ2-5, the CDR3 gives the full variable domain: GAGVSQSPSNKVTEKGKDVELRCDPISGHTALYWYRQSLGQGLEFLIYFQGNSAPDKSGLPSDRFSAERTGGSVSTLTIQRTQQEDSAVYLCASRPGQGREETQYFGPGTRLLVL.

V usage is TRBV7-2 and J usage is TRBJ1-6; TRBD1 is a possible D gene (6 bases). CDR3 length: 17 amino acids. Looked up from germline, CDR1 is SGHTA and CDR2 is FQGNSA. V shed 1 base and J shed 7 bases, with 17 bases lying between them. The CDR3 here is CASSLGRGGGKNSPLHF. The CDR3 DNA is TGTGCCAGCAGCTTAGGAAGGGGAGGGGGGAAAAATTCACCCCTCCACTTT.

The chain joins TRBV9 to TRBJ1-4; TRBD1 agrees at 7 bases. Germline CDR1 and CDR2: SGDLS and YYNGEE. Trimming removed 1 base from V and 8 bases from J; junction bases left unmatched: 5. This CDR3 has 14 residues. The CDR3 sequence is CASSVTDRPEKLFF. In DNA, the CDR3 is TGTGCCAGCAGCGTAACGGACAGGCCAGAAAAACTGTTTTTT.

This clone was seen once. The chain employs TRBV4-2 and TRBJ1-4; D might be TRBD1 (6 bases). Germline V gene data show CDR1 as LGHNA and CDR2 as YNFKEQ. The CDR3 sequence is 15 residues long. V lost 1 base and J lost 6, with 12 bases in between. CDR3 amino acids: CASSQGRSGDEKLFF. The DNA of the CDR3 is TGTGCCAGCAGCCAAGGGAGGTCAGGGGATGAAAAACTGTTTTTT.

This chain uses TRBV10-1 with TRBJ1-1; a weak D match, TRBD1 (6 bases). Trimming shortened V by 2 bases and J by 6 bases, and 7 bases separated the two germline ends. CDR1 and CDR2 from the germline V gene are WNHNN and SYGVQD (reference sequence). The CDR3 is 12 residues long. The CDR3 reads CASSEGGAEAFF. In DNA form, the CDR3 reads TGCGCCAGCAGTGAGGGGGGCGCTGAAGCTTTCTTT.